The 25 T cell receptor beta chains below were found in one sample sequenced in a study of CD8+ T cells in alopecia areata. Indicated treatment: oral pan-JAK inhibitor, 5-10 mg twice daily. Isolated RNA was reverse transcribed into cDNA used as the sequencing template. Sequencing used immunoSEQ multiplex PCR; TCRdb keeps in-frame clones, though not all of them. The profile covers 95,000 to 100,000 clones, with approximately 63% appearing a single time and about a sixth taken by the ten largest. Sequences were derived from CD8+ T cells sorted from blood, sampled between weeks 55 and 70, from a patient treated with tofacitinib. Receptors were obtained from a human donor with alopecia areata.

The chain carries TRBV7-9 and TRBJ2-7; 12 nucleotides line up with TRBD2. The germline CDR1 and CDR2 sequences are SEHNR and FQNEAQ (reference sequence). CDR3 length: 15 amino acids. Germline trimming cut 4 bases from V and 3 bases from J; bases unmatched to any gene: 4. The CDR3 region has the DNA TGTGCCAGCAGCTCCGGGACTAGCGGGTACTACGAGCAGTACTTC. Its translation is CASSSGTSGYYEQYF.

In this sample, this clone turned up a few times. This chain uses TRBV6-5 with TRBJ1-1; D may be TRBD1 (6 bases). From germline, CDR1 is MNHEY and CDR2 SVGAGI. V gave up 11 bases and J gave up 3 bases, with 16 bases separating them. The CDR3 totals 13 residues. CDR3 nucleotides: TGTGCCGCCTGCAGGGGCACGCACACTGAAGCTTTCTTT. Its translation is CAACRGTHTEAFF.

V is TRBV2 and J is TRBJ1-5; D is undetermined. The CDR3 is made up of 14 amino acids. Per germline, CDR1 SNHLY and CDR2 FYNNEI. V was clipped by 4 bases and J by 0 bases, with 7 bases between them. CDR3 sequence: CASSAVYSNQPQHF. In nucleotides, the CDR3 is TGTGCCAGCAGTGCCGTTTATAGCAATCAGCCCCAGCATTTT.

The rearrangement links TRBV7-9 to TRBJ2-1; TRBD2 might be the D (5 bases). With 4 bases removed from V and 9 bases from J, the gap between germline ends came to 16 bases. The length of the CDR3 is 14 residues. Germline lookup yields CDR1 SEHNR and CDR2 FQNEAQ (reference sequence). CDR3 amino acids: CASSSWTGNGEQFF. The CDR3 DNA sequence: TGTGCCAGCAGCTCATGGACGGGGAATGGTGAGCAGTTCTTC.

J is TRBJ2-1 and V is TRBV29-1, with a weak D call TRBD2 (6 bases). V was pared by 7 bases and J by 1 base, with 14 bases between. Looked up from germline, CDR1 is SQVTM and CDR2 is ANQGSEA. The CDR3 is 14 amino acids. In DNA form, the CDR3 reads TGCAGCGCCGAATCGGGGGATTCCTACAATGAGCAGTTCTTC. Its protein is CSAESGDSYNEQFF.

The sample holds a few counts of this clone. The chain couples TRBV10-3 to TRBJ2-5, with D possibly being TRBD2 (7 bases). The J call may be incorrect, as the DNA end agrees better with TRBJ2-7. CDR3 length: 15 residues. CDR1 is ENHRY and CDR2 is SYGVKD in the germline V gene. CDR3 sequence: CATRGGRLGTYEQYF. The CDR3 coding sequence is TGTGCCACGAGGGGGGGTCGCCTGGGAACCTACGAGCAGTACTTC.

This clone showed up just a few times. The rearrangement links TRBV4-1 to TRBJ1-2; no firm D call. CDR1 MGHRA and CDR2 YSYEKL come from the germline V gene. The CDR3 sequence is 12 residues long. Trimming stripped 2 bases from V and 8 bases from J, with 9 bases between. CDR3 DNA: TGCGCCAGCAGCCAACGCGGGAAAGGCTACACCTTC. It codes for CASSQRGKGYTF.

This clone was counted once. The chain couples TRBV4-2 to TRBJ1-1, with D maybe TRBD1 (6 bases). The CDR3 is 15 amino acids. Trimming took off 1 base at V and 2 bases at J, with 11 bases between the two ends. The germline CDR1 and CDR2 sequences are LGHNA and YNFKEQ. CDR3 sequence (DNA): TGTGCCAGCAGCCAAGGGACAGCTATTAACACTGAAGCTTTCTTT. It encodes CASSQGTAINTEAFF.

The chain links TRBV12-2 to TRBJ2-1. TRBV12-2 counts as a pseudogene. The CDR3 spans 14 residues. The DNA for the CDR3 is TGTGCAAGTCGCTTACCCCCCCCATTAAGTGAGCAGTTCTTC. Its translation is CASRLPPPLSEQFF.

The table lists this clone with a few counts. This chain connects TRBV7-2 to TRBJ1-1; the D is unclear. Per germline, CDR1 SGHTA and CDR2 FQGNSA. CDR3 length: 19 amino acids. V was pared by 1 base and J by 5 bases, with 26 bases between. The CDR3 coding sequence is TGTGCCAGCAGCTTAGGTCGTCAAAAGAACTGGGGTTCGAAAACTGAAGCTTTCTTT. Protein sequence: CASSLGRQKNWGSKTEAFF.

The rearrangement joins TRBV7-9 to TRBJ2-2, with D possibly TRBD1 on 6 matching bases. Trimming left V 5 bases short and J 6 bases short, with 13 bases between. The CDR3 loop spans 14 amino acids. Germline lookup yields CDR1 SEHNR and CDR2 FQNEAQ (reference sequence). The CDR3 sequence: CASSAATGSGELFF. The CDR3, as DNA: TGTGCCAGCAGCGCCGCCACAGGGTCCGGGGAGCTGTTTTTT.

This sequence joins TRBV5-6 and TRBJ2-2; D is uncertain. The CDR3 covers 14 residues. CDR1 is SGHDT and CDR2 is YYEEEE in the germline V gene. V was cut by 2 bases and J by 0 bases, with 5 bases left in between. The CDR3 is CASSFGTNTGELFF. The CDR3 DNA reads as TGTGCCAGCAGCTTTGGCACGAACACCGGGGAGCTGTTTTTT.

The chain uses TRBV6-1 and TRBJ1-2; D gene unclear. The CDR3 totals 14 residues. The V gene's germline CDR1 is MNHNS and CDR2 SASEGT. The V end lost 2 bases, the J end lost 8 bases, and 15 bases lay between the germline ends. The CDR3 is CASSEWSGKEGYTF. CDR3 nucleotides: TGTGCCAGCAGTGAATGGTCAGGAAAGGAGGGCTACACCTTC.

The J gene is TRBJ2-7, the V gene TRBV29-1, with 9 bases lining up with TRBD2. Germline CDR1 SQVTM, CDR2 ANQGSEA. V shed 3 bases, J shed 4 bases, and the junction held 7 bases outside the gene matches. The CDR3 length is 14 residues. CDR3 region: CSVDGAGGPYEQYF. For the CDR3, the DNA is TGCAGCGTTGACGGAGCGGGGGGCCCGTACGAGCAGTACTTC.

V gene TRBV9 combines with J gene TRBJ2-7, with D unresolved. The germline V and J ends were trimmed by 0 bases and 3 bases, with 4 bases remaining between them. There are 12 residues in the CDR3. Germline values: CDR1 SGDLS, CDR2 YYNGEE. The CDR3 reads CASSVVDYEQYF. The DNA for the CDR3 is TGTGCCAGCAGCGTAGTCGACTACGAGCAGTACTTC.

J is TRBJ1-5 and V is TRBV7-8, with 9 bases matching TRBD1. The trim removed 2 bases at V and 8 bases at J, leaving 4 bases unmatched. This CDR3 has 14 residues. The V gene's germline CDR1 is SGHVS and CDR2 FQNEAQ. DNA of the CDR3: TGTGCCAGCAGCTTACGCACAGGGGGCGAGCCCCAGCATTTT. Protein: CASSLRTGGEPQHF.

The chain combines TRBV5-1 with TRBJ1-1; the D is unclear. Germline CDR1 reads SGHRS; CDR2 reads YFSETQ. V was trimmed by 1 base and J by 0 bases, leaving 10 bases between them. The CDR3 loop spans 15 amino acids. CDR3 sequence: CASSLRLNMNTEAFF. CDR3 sequence (DNA): TGCGCCAGCAGCTTGCGCCTTAACATGAACACTGAAGCTTTCTTT.

This chain links TRBV6-1 with TRBJ1-5, with D perhaps TRBD1 (5 bases). The V end was cut by 6 bases, the J end by 4 bases, with 13 bases between. This CDR3 is built from 14 residues. Germline values: CDR1 MNHNS, CDR2 SASEGT. CDR3: CASSVIGTNQPQHF. The CDR3 region has the DNA TGTGCCAGCAGCGTGATAGGGACGAATCAGCCCCAGCATTTT.

The V gene is TRBV7-2, the J gene TRBJ1-5; the D is unclear. CDR3 length: 15 residues. V was clipped by 0 bases and J by 0 bases, with 6 bases between them. Germline V gives CDR1 SGHTA, CDR2 FQGNSA. This CDR3 is CASSLADYSNQPQHF. The CDR3 DNA reads TGTGCCAGCAGCTTAGCAGATTATAGCAATCAGCCCCAGCATTTT.

This rearrangement joins TRBV7-9 to TRBJ2-7; D gene uncertain. CDR1 is SEHNR and CDR2 is FQNEAQ in the germline V gene (reference sequence). Trimming left V 2 bases short and J 1 base short, with 12 bases between. The CDR3 is 15 residues long. This chain's CDR3 is CASSLSQDPSYEQYF. In nucleotides, the CDR3 is TGTGCCAGCAGCTTATCGCAGGACCCGTCCTACGAGCAGTACTTC.

The chain couples TRBV15 to TRBJ1-1, with TRBD1 identical over 8 bases. In germline, CDR1 is LNHNV, CDR2 YYDKDF (reference sequence). The CDR3 consists of 14 residues. Trimming cost V 0 bases and J 4 bases; bases outside gene matches: 1. CDR3: CATSRDQGATEAFF. As DNA, the CDR3 is TGTGCCACCAGCAGAGACCAGGGGGCCACTGAAGCTTTCTTT. Using reference TRBV15 and TRBJ1-1 for the parts outside the CDR3, the full variable domain is DAMVIQNPRYQVTQFGKPVTLSCSQTLNHNVMYWYQQKSSQAPKLLFHYYDKDFNNEADTPDNFQSRRPNTSFCFLDIRSPGLGDTAMYLCATSRDQGATEAFFGQGTRLTVV.

The J gene is TRBJ1-2, the V gene TRBV29-1; D not resolved. Germline V gives CDR1 SQVTM, CDR2 ANQGSEA. The CDR3 loop spans 16 amino acids. V dropped 7 bases and J dropped 0 bases, with 21 bases sitting between them. Here the CDR3 reads CSARPEPQKSNYGYTF. The CDR3 region has the DNA TGCAGCGCGAGACCCGAACCACAGAAGTCTAACTATGGCTACACCTTC.

This clone showed up just a few times. The chain couples TRBV7-9 to TRBJ1-1; perhaps TRBD1 as D (5 bases). The V and J ends lost 1 base and 6 bases respectively, with 6 bases between them. This CDR3 has 12 amino acids. Per the germline V gene, CDR1 is SEHNR and CDR2 is FQNEAQ (reference sequence). The CDR3 sequence is CASSLGGAEAFF. CDR3 in DNA: TGTGCCAGCAGCTTAGGGGGGGCTGAAGCTTTCTTT.

J is TRBJ2-2 and V is TRBV29-1; perhaps TRBD2 as D (6 bases). Trimming stripped 8 bases from V and 4 bases from J, with 17 bases between. This CDR3 has 14 amino acids. The germline gives CDR1 SQVTM, CDR2 ANQGSEA. The CDR3 loop reads CSLPTSTGTGELFF. The CDR3 DNA follows: TGCAGCCTTCCGACTAGTACGGGCACCGGGGAGCTGTTTTTT.

This clone was detected only a few times. V and J are TRBV7-2 and TRBJ2-2; perhaps TRBD1 as D (6 bases). This CDR3 is 16 amino acids long. Trimming took off 3 bases at V and 1 base at J, with 12 bases between the two ends. CDR1 and CDR2 from the germline V gene are SGHTA and FQGNSA. CDR3 sequence: CASSFRTALNTGELFF. CDR3 sequence (DNA): TGTGCCAGCAGCTTTCGGACAGCTTTGAACACCGGGGAGCTGTTTTTT.